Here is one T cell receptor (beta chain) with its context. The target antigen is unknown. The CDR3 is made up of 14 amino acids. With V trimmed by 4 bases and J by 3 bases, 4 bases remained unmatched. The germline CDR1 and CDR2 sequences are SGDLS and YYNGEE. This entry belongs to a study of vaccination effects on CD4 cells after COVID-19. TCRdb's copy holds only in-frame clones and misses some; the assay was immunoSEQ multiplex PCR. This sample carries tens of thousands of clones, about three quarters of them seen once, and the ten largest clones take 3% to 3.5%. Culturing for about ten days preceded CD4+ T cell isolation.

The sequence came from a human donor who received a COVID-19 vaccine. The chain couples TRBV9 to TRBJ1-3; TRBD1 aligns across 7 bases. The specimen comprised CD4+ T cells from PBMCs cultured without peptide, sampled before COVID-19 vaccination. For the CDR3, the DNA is TGTGCCAGCAGCCGCACAGGGGATGGAAACACCATATATTTT. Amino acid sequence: CASSRTGDGNTIYF.